This T cell receptor (beta chain) was observed in a study of blood T cells in healthy people across ages. Next came a second PCR, run for about 7 to 12 cycles, which used a sample-barcoded 5' primer along with a J-beta primer mix. Via MiXCR, TCRdb re-called the 5' RACE reads, giving one row per CDR3 protein. Counted here are under 2 million distinct CDR3 sequences, about 35% occurring once; the ten biggest clones make up around 10%. The sequenced sample consisted of blood. The sequence came from a woman between 25 and 40 years old in good health.

CDR3 residues: CSAPLIDEQFF. The CDR3 bases are TGCAGTGCTCCCCTCATTGATGAGCAGTTCTTC. The rearrangement joins TRBV20-1 to TRBJ2-1; D remains ambiguous. The CDR3 spans 11 residues. CDR1 and CDR2 (germline): DFQATT, SNEGSKA (reference sequence). The V end was cut by 5 bases, the J end by 8 bases, with 10 bases between.